Following are 12 T cell receptor beta chains from one sample sequenced in a study of shared clonotypes between healthy human individuals. TCRdb's table, derived via immunoSEQ multiplex PCR, lists solely in-frame clones and lacks some. The sample records hundreds of thousands of clones, 97% being singletons. The specimen sequenced was naive CD4+ T cells sorted from blood. Subset noted: CD45RA+ positively selected. These receptors were collected from a woman under 40 in good health.

The chain joins TRBV11-2 to TRBJ2-7; no clear D. Per the germline V gene, CDR1 is SGHAT and CDR2 is FQNNGV. V lost 1 base and J lost 6, with 7 bases in between. CDR3 size: 12 residues. CDR3 in DNA: TGTGCCAGCAGCTTAGGTGGCTCCGAGCAGTACTTC. It yields the protein CASSLGGSEQYF.

J is TRBJ2-1 and V is TRBV19; D ambiguous. CDR1 is LNHDA and CDR2 is SQIVND in the germline V gene (reference sequence). This CDR3 comprises 15 residues. The germline V and J ends were trimmed by 6 bases and 5 bases, with 17 bases remaining between them. This chain's CDR3 is CASSTARALNNEQFF. In DNA, the CDR3 is TGTGCCAGTAGCACTGCTCGGGCCTTAAACAATGAGCAGTTCTTC.

The rearrangement joins TRBV4-1 to TRBJ1-3; D gene unclear. The CDR3 has 15 residues. Germline CDR1 and CDR2: MGHRA and YSYEKL. V gave up 7 bases and J gave up 4 bases, with 17 bases separating them. CDR3 in amino acids: CASTQAPGPGNTIYF. The DNA of the CDR3 is TGCGCCAGCACGCAAGCCCCAGGACCCGGAAACACCATATATTTT.

As DNA, the CDR3 is TGCGCCAGCAGCTCGACTAGCGGACTGCCCCTCGAGCAGTACTTC. It specifies CASSSTSGLPLEQYF. J is TRBJ2-7 and V is TRBV5-1; 9 bases agree with TRBD2. V lost 3 bases to trimming and J lost 6 bases; unmatched junction nucleotides: 10. Per the germline V gene, CDR1 is SGHRS and CDR2 is YFSETQ. The length of the CDR3 is 15 residues.

The V gene is TRBV18, the J gene TRBJ2-3; D is undetermined. CDR1 and CDR2 (germline): KGHSH, LQKENI. CDR3 size: 11 residues. With 4 bases removed from V and 5 bases from J, the gap between germline ends came to 4 bases. CDR3 nucleotide sequence: TGTGCCAGCTCACTCAGAGATACGCAGTATTTT. The encoded protein is CASSLRDTQYF.

The J gene is TRBJ2-1, the V gene TRBV28; 9 bases agree with TRBD2. The CDR3 totals 14 residues. Trimming took 2 bases from V and 6 from J; bases not matched to a gene: 2. Germline loops: CDR1 MDHEN, CDR2 SYDVKM. CDR3 sequence reads: CASSLLAGSNEQFF. As DNA, the CDR3 is TGTGCCAGCAGTTTACTAGCGGGAAGCAATGAGCAGTTCTTC.

The gene calls are TRBV15 and TRBJ2-7; a weak D match, TRBD2 (5 bases). The CDR3 contains 15 residues. Germline CDR1 reads LNHNV; CDR2 reads YYDKDF (reference sequence). Trimming removed 0 bases from V and 3 bases from J, with 12 bases in between. The CDR3 is CATSRDLGISYEQYF. Here the CDR3 DNA reads TGTGCCACCAGCAGAGATCTCGGGATTAGCTACGAGCAGTACTTC. Filled out from reference TRBV15 and TRBJ2-7, the complete variable domain reads DAMVIQNPRYQVTQFGKPVTLSCSQTLNHNVMYWYQQKSSQAPKLLFHYYDKDFNNEADTPDNFQSRRPNTSFCFLDIRSPGLGDTAMYLCATSRDLGISYEQYFGPGTRLTVT.

This clone occurred once. The V call is TRBV28, the J call TRBJ2-7; the D gene is possibly TRBD2 (5 bases). Trimming cost V 5 bases and J 6 bases, with 20 bases left between them. Germline V gene sequence: CDR1 MDHEN, CDR2 SYDVKM. CDR3 length: 15 amino acids. CDR3 region: CASSPAGPSAGEQYF. The CDR3, as DNA: TGTGCCAGCAGTCCGGCGGGTCCTAGTGCGGGCGAGCAGTACTTC.

The rearrangement links TRBV18 to TRBJ1-1; 7 nucleotides match TRBD1. Germline values: CDR1 KGHSH, CDR2 LQKENI. This CDR3 region has 16 residues. V lost 3 bases to trimming and J lost 4 bases; unmatched junction nucleotides: 11. As DNA, the CDR3 is TGTGCCAGCTCACCCGCGAGTACAGGGGTTGGCACTGAAGCTTTCTTT. This codes for CASSPASTGVGTEAFF.

The chain combines TRBV13 with TRBJ2-3; 10 bases are shared with TRBD2. The germline CDR1 and CDR2 sequences are PRHDT and FYEKMQ (reference sequence). V trimming: 6 bases; J trimming: 6 bases; junction bases outside the gene matches: 24. The CDR3 sequence is 20 residues long. The CDR3 here is CASRQAVGAGGKIPGDTQYF. In DNA, the CDR3 is TGTGCCAGCAGACAGGCGGTGGGAGCGGGAGGGAAGATACCAGGGGATACGCAGTATTTT.

This chain joins TRBV29-1 and TRBJ2-7, with 9 bases matching TRBD1. V was pared by 5 bases and J by 6 bases, with 5 bases of the junction left unmatched. CDR3 length equals 12 residues. CDR1 is SQVTM, CDR2 ANQGSEA, per germline. CDR3 sequence reads: CSVNRGLSEQYF. Here the CDR3 DNA reads TGCAGCGTTAACAGGGGGCTTAGCGAGCAGTACTTC.

The chain recombines TRBV30 with TRBJ2-7, with TRBD2 identical over 10 bases. The CDR3 loop spans 13 amino acids. V lost 2 bases, J lost 6 bases, and 4 bases stayed unmatched. The germline V gene encodes CDR1 GTSNPN and CDR2 SVGIG (reference sequence). The CDR3 bases are TGTGCCTGGAGTCCTAGCGGGAGTTCCGAGCAGTACTTC. Protein product: CAWSPSGSSEQYF.